The 23 T cell receptor beta chains presented below share a single source sample, sequenced in a study of T cell changes during pregnancy in multiple sclerosis. Here immunoSEQ multiplex PCR was the method, and the copy in TCRdb shows in-frame clones only, minus some. Among tens of thousands of clones listed, more than 75% were seen once. Sample: CD4+ T cells from peripheral blood mononuclear cells, taken in the first trimester of pregnancy. The receptors derive from a female donor with multiple sclerosis, enrolled in a pregnancy study.

This clone occurred once. The rearrangement uses TRBV29-1 and TRBJ1-5, with D possibly matching TRBD1 (5 bases). V was pared by 4 bases and J by 3 bases, with 10 bases between. This CDR3 comprises 13 residues. Germline-derived CDR1 and CDR2 are SQVTM and ANQGSEA. For the CDR3, the DNA is TGCAGCGTTGTGGGAGGGGACAATCAGCCCCAGCATTTT. It is translated as CSVVGGDNQPQHF.

The chain carries TRBV27 and TRBJ2-7; TRBD1 might be the D (6 bases). Trimming cost V 7 bases and J 4 bases, with 20 bases left between them. This CDR3 is 15 amino acids long. Germline V gene sequence: CDR1 MNHEY, CDR2 SMNVEV (reference sequence). The CDR3 DNA reads as TGTGCCAGCACCCCAAAGTTCGACAGGAGGTACGAGCAGTACTTC. Its translation is CASTPKFDRRYEQYF.

The V call is TRBV7-9, the J call TRBJ1-1; no definite D call. The germline CDR1 and CDR2 sequences are SEHNR and FQNEAQ (reference sequence). V gave up 3 bases and J gave up 4 bases, with 12 bases separating them. This CDR3 is 14 amino acids long. The CDR3 nucleotides are TGTGCCAGCAGCTTGGCGGCTCCGGGCACTGAAGCTTTCTTT. Translating gives CASSLAAPGTEAFF.

This clone was observed a single time. The rearrangement links TRBV5-5 to TRBJ2-2; no clear D gene. The CDR3 is made up of 15 amino acids. The V end lost 0 bases, the J end lost 4 bases, and 10 bases lay between the germline ends. Germline CDR1 and CDR2: SGHKS and YYEKEE (reference sequence). The CDR3 spells CASSLEPRSTGELFF. CDR3 bases: TGTGCCAGCAGCTTGGAACCGCGGTCCACCGGGGAGCTGTTTTTT.

V usage is TRBV2 and J usage is TRBJ2-7; 12 bases are a match to TRBD2. The CDR3 has 15 amino acids. V was clipped by 6 bases and J by 6 bases; unmatched bases: 9. CDR1 is SNHLY and CDR2 is FYNNEI in the germline V gene. The CDR3 DNA reads as TGTGCCAGCAGAGGACTAGCGGGATCCCTAGGCGAGCAGTACTTC. Protein sequence: CASRGLAGSLGEQYF.

The chain carries TRBV25-1 and TRBJ1-6, with no clear D. CDR1 MGHDK and CDR2 SYGVNS come from the germline V gene. The CDR3 runs to 15 residues. Trimming cost V 2 bases and J 5 bases, with 10 bases left between them. The CDR3 DNA sequence: TGTGCCAGCAGTGAACGTCGCGTAGATAATTCACCCCTCCACTTT. Translating gives CASSERRVDNSPLHF.

This chain links TRBV28 with TRBJ1-2; D is possibly TRBD1 (6 bases). The V and J ends lost 5 bases and 4 bases respectively, with 17 bases between them. The germline V gene has CDR1 MDHEN and CDR2 SYDVKM. This CDR3 is 15 amino acids long. For the CDR3, the DNA is TGTGCCAGCAGTCTTCCAACAGGGTTAATCTATGGCTACACCTTC. Its translation: CASSLPTGLIYGYTF.

This clone was recorded a few times. The V call is TRBV14, the J call TRBJ1-2; no reliable D call. CDR1 is SGHDN, CDR2 FVKESK, per germline. The CDR3 is 16 residues long. Trimming shortened V by 4 bases and J by 6 bases, and 21 bases separated the two germline ends. The CDR3 DNA reads as TGTGCCAGCAGCCCTTCTATTAGTGGGAGAGGGAATGGCTACACCTTC. Translation gives CASSPSISGRGNGYTF.

This clone was picked up a small number of times. The CDR3 reads CASSISGTGSSGNTIYF. The DNA for the CDR3 is TGCGCCAGCAGCATCTCCGGGACAGGGAGCTCTGGAAACACCATATATTTT. The chain has TRBV5-1 and TRBJ1-3, with TRBD1 matching over 9 bases. Germline lookup yields CDR1 SGHRS and CDR2 YFSETQ. Losses at the gene ends were 4 bases for V and 0 bases for J; bases not matched to a gene: 8. The length of the CDR3 is 17 residues.

J is TRBJ2-3 and V is TRBV9, with TRBD2 matching 13 bases. Germline V gene lookup returns CDR1 SGDLS and CDR2 YYNGEE. The CDR3 covers 17 residues. V gave up 7 bases and J gave up 0 bases; unmatched junction bases: 8. The CDR3 loop reads CASRRTSGGASTDTQYF. In DNA form, the CDR3 reads TGTGCCAGCCGCCGAACTAGCGGGGGGGCTAGCACAGATACGCAGTATTTT.

The gene calls are TRBV29-1 and TRBJ1-2; D is perhaps TRBD1 (5 bases). CDR3 size: 16 residues. V lost 3 bases, J lost 1 base, and 18 bases lay in between. Germline V gives CDR1 SQVTM, CDR2 ANQGSEA. CDR3 region: CSVDLPRQRFNYGYTF. The CDR3 bases are TGCAGCGTTGATCTCCCGAGACAGAGGTTTAACTATGGCTACACCTTC.

The CDR3 loop reads CASSPQETQYF. CDR3 bases: TGTGCCAGCAGTCCACAAGAGACCCAGTACTTC. The V gene is TRBV6-1, the J gene TRBJ2-5; the D is unclear. Germline CDR1 and CDR2: MNHNS and SASEGT. Trimming took 5 bases from V and 2 from J, leaving 3 bases between them. The CDR3 totals 11 residues.

The chain uses TRBV19 and TRBJ2-2; no reliable D call. V was trimmed by 8 bases and J by 0 bases, leaving 7 bases between them. This CDR3 spans 13 amino acids. Germline V gene lookup returns CDR1 LNHDA and CDR2 SQIVND (reference sequence). CDR3 region: CASSLPNTGELFF. The CDR3 DNA reads TGTGCCAGTTCCCTACCGAACACCGGGGAGCTGTTTTTT.

The V and J genes are TRBV27 and TRBJ1-1; the D gene is possibly TRBD1 (5 bases). The CDR3 has 14 amino acids. Germline V CDR1 and CDR2: MNHEY, SMNVEV (reference sequence). V lost 7 bases and J lost 2, with 14 bases in between. In DNA, the CDR3 is TGTGCCAGCAATACCCGGGACTCTAACACTGAAGCTTTCTTT. Translated, it gives CASNTRDSNTEAFF.

The chain carries TRBV7-9 and TRBJ1-6, with a possible D match to TRBD1 (5 bases). V was shortened by 1 base and J by 8 bases, with 9 bases between the two germline ends. The germline CDR1 and CDR2 sequences are SEHNR and FQNEAQ (reference sequence). This CDR3 spans 14 amino acids. CDR3 bases: TGTGCCAGCAGCTTAGTTAGGGGTGATTCACCCCTCCACTTT. This encodes CASSLVRGDSPLHF.

This chain uses TRBV18 with TRBJ2-7; the match to TRBD2 covers 8 bases. The V gene's germline CDR1 is KGHSH and CDR2 LQKENI. With 2 bases clipped from V and 3 bases from J, the junction kept 3 bases outside the gene matches. The CDR3 loop spans 14 amino acids. The CDR3 DNA sequence: TGTGCCAGCTCACCAGCTAGCGGGTTCTACGAGCAGTACTTC. This codes for CASSPASGFYEQYF. The full variable domain, its missing parts supplied by reference TRBV18 and TRBJ2-7, is NAGVMQNPRHLVRRRGQEARLRCSPMKGHSHVYWYRQLPEEGLKFMVYLQKENIIDESGMPKERFSAEFPKEGPSILRIQQVVRGDSAAYFCASSPASGFYEQYFGPGTRLTVT.

This chain links TRBV7-3 with TRBJ2-1, with 10 bases lining up with TRBD2. Germline trimming cut 5 bases from V and 7 bases from J; bases unmatched to any gene: 8. The CDR3 is 15 amino acids. The germline CDR1 and CDR2 sequences are SGHTA and FQGTGA. The CDR3 here is CASSPLAGAWNEQFF. The CDR3 DNA is TGTGCCAGCAGCCCCCTAGCGGGAGCTTGGAATGAGCAGTTCTTC.

The chain employs TRBV7-2 and TRBJ2-7; 7 nucleotides align to TRBD2. CDR1 is SGHTA, CDR2 FQGNSA, per germline. There are 16 residues in the CDR3. Trimming cost V 5 bases and J 0 bases; bases outside gene matches: 10. CDR3 coding DNA: TGTGCCAGCAGCCCCCTCGGGAGGATCGGCTCCTACGAGCAGTACTTC. This gives the protein CASSPLGRIGSYEQYF.

The rearrangement uses TRBV5-1 and TRBJ1-3; D might be TRBD1 (5 bases). From germline, CDR1 is SGHRS and CDR2 YFSETQ. The V end was cut by 0 bases, the J end by 4 bases, with 11 bases between. This CDR3 spans 15 amino acids. Here the CDR3 reads CASSLAQGSGNTIYF. The CDR3 nucleotides read TGCGCCAGCAGCTTGGCTCAGGGCTCAGGAAACACCATATATTTT.

The V and J genes are TRBV6-1 and TRBJ2-1, with a possible D match to TRBD2 (6 bases). The CDR3 runs 14 residues. The germline CDR1 and CDR2 sequences are MNHNS and SASEGT. Trimming took 8 bases from V and 0 from J, leaving 11 bases between them. CDR3 protein: CASQGTPSYNEQFF. In nucleotides, the CDR3 is TGTGCCAGCCAAGGGACTCCCTCCTACAATGAGCAGTTCTTC.

The CDR3 sequence: CASSKGQAKNIQYF. In DNA, the CDR3 is TGTGCCAGCAGCAAGGGACAGGCCAAAAACATTCAGTACTTC. V usage is TRBV28 and J usage is TRBJ2-4; 7 positions agree with TRBD1. The trim removed 6 bases at V and 1 base at J, leaving 3 bases unmatched. The CDR3 has 14 residues. Germline V gives CDR1 MDHEN, CDR2 SYDVKM.

The gene calls are TRBV6-6 and TRBJ1-5; 8 bases are shared with TRBD1. CDR3 length: 15 residues. The germline V gene has CDR1 MNHNY and CDR2 SVGAGI (reference sequence). Germline trimming cut 4 bases from V and 2 bases from J; bases unmatched to any gene: 4. The CDR3 DNA reads TGTGCCAGCAGTTTCGACAGGGGTGGCAATCAGCCCCAGCATTTT. Its protein product is CASSFDRGGNQPQHF.

This chain connects TRBV7-6 to TRBJ1-1; 9 positions match TRBD1. Germline V gene sequence: CDR1 SGHVS, CDR2 FNYEAQ. The V gene end was trimmed by 4 bases and the J gene end by 5 bases; junction bases not matched to a gene: 8. There are 15 residues in the CDR3. The CDR3: CASSSIQGARTEAFF. Here the CDR3 DNA reads TGTGCCAGCAGCTCCATACAGGGGGCGAGGACTGAAGCTTTCTTT.